The following is a T cell receptor beta chain sequence with its context. This clonotype was detected ten times or more. No antigen is known for it. No much larger clonotype is one base removed from it; base qualities were not supplied. This record belongs to a study of T cells in Graves' hyperthyroidism and ophthalmopathy (dated by TCRdb to the late 2010s). General notes on the study: Peripheral blood samples were taken at initial diagnosis, before any treatment was given. According to the paper, TCR Vbeta CDR3 sequencing was carried out on approximately 140 peripheral blood samples, which came from fewer than 50 ophthalmopathy, around 75 hyperthyroidism and roughly 17 progressor patients. The roughly 90 discovery patients were divided at random into training and test sets in a 7:3 ratio. Prospective prediction of ophthalmopathy was tested in an independent validation cohort of approximately 19 hyperthyroidism patients and some 17 patients who later progressed to ophthalmopathy. The study also compared thyroid tissue and blood T-cell repertoires from roughly 6 Graves' hyperthyroidism patients. Following sampling, methimazole starting at 30 mg daily was given to hyperthyroidism patients, and high-dose intravenous methylprednisolone was given to ophthalmopathy patients. TCR V-J signatures able to tell the groups apart were searched for in a discovery cohort of approximately 95 patients, of whom approximately 40 had Graves' ophthalmopathy and roughly 59 had stable Graves' hyperthyroidism.

Via the germline V gene, CDR1 is SGHAT and CDR2 FQNNGV. Counted from cysteine to phenylalanine, this CDR3 has 14 amino acids. Only the CDR3 DNA stays, 42 bases, in frame from base 1. V is reduced by 5 bases and J by 11 bases, leaving a spacing of 18 bases between them. The research as a whole found: Blood samples also contained most of the expanded thyroid clonotypes (frequency above 0.001), which suggests that blood repertoires may reflect thyroid immune responses. A 13 V-J signature model separated ophthalmopathy from stable hyperthyroidism, with over 85% sensitivity and roughly 82% specificity in cross-validation and 80%/75% in testing. In validation, progression to ophthalmopathy was predicted by the model with 70% to 71% sensitivity and 72.22% specificity, a median of 6.5 months before onset. No statistical method was used to set the sample size in advance, and investigators knew the group allocation.

TCR beta CDR3 regions were amplified from RNA transcripts. A first-round RT-PCR of the TCR CDR3 used the HTBI primer set with the Qiagen OneStep RT-PCR kit. A second multiplex PCR round built the libraries, followed by size selection and purification. Paired-end sequencing of the libraries was performed with 100 bp reads on an Illumina HiSeq2000. In the paper's pipeline: SOAPnuke was used to process the raw data, throwing out any read that contained adapters or uncalled bases, had a mean Phred below 15, or lacked an exact constant-primer or identifier match. High-quality paired reads were merged using COPE v1.2.5, and each unique nucleotide sequence was defined as a clonotype. MiTCR v1.1 was used to align clonotypes to the IMGT TRBV, TRBD and TRBJ reference segments. Analysis was restricted to V-J combinations with a frequency above 0.0001, which covered 98% to 99.2% of repertoires. A TCS score was defined as the ratio of F50 (clonal expansion) to E x V (chaos), with BLOSUM62-based TCRdist applied between CDR3 peptides within each V-J. Welch's t-statistics and random forest reduced fewer than 550 V-J features to roughly 13, which were used in a naive Bayes classifier (R e1071). TCRdb reprocessed the public reads (quality trimming at Q25 with fastp, clone calling with MiXCR) and kept in-frame beta chains. Each record represents a unique CDR3 protein, reported with the most common genes and DNA among its rows. Here the V and J calls rest on TCRdb's processing, not on the authors' analysis. The sample table shows 300,000 to 450,000 distinct CDR3 sequences, and more than 14% are seen once. The top ten hold 20% of the sample.

Moderately to severely active disease, a Clinical Activity Score of at least 3, a NOSPECS grade of at least 4, and a duration under 3 months were present in ophthalmopathy patients. Exclusion was applied to patients with uncontrolled infections, other autoimmune diseases, pregnancy or lactation. Diagnoses were based on clinical symptoms, serum thyroxine and TRAb, thyroid ultrasound and orbital computed tomography. PBMCs were isolated from about 9.2 ml of fresh peripheral blood by Ficoll-Paque density gradient centrifugation. Trizol reagent was used to extract total RNA, and RNA quality was then checked on an Agilent 2100 Bioanalyzer.

This receptor was identified in a woman aged 25 to 39 with Graves' ophthalmopathy. The sequencing sample was made of blood. This receptor chain uses TRBV11-2 and TRBJ1-4; no D gene is confidently identified. The CDR3 reads CASSTDTTGGKLFF. In nucleotide form, the sequence is TGTGCCAGCAGCACTGACACCACCGGCGGGAAACTGTTTTTT.